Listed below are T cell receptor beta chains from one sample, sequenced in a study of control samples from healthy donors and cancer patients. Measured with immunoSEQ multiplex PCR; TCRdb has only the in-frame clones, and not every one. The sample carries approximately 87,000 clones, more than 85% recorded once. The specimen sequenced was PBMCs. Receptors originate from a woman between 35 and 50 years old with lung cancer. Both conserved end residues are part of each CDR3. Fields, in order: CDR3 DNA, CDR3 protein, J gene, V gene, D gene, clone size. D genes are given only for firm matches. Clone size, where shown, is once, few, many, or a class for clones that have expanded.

CDR3nt: TGTGCCAGTAAGGCGGGACAGCAAATGAACACTGAAGCTTTCTTT; CDR3aa: CASKAGQQMNTEAFF; j_gene: TRBJ1-1; v_gene: TRBV19; d_gene: TRBD1; abundance: NA
CDR3nt: TGTGCCAGCAAGCTCGAGAACACCGGGGAGCTGTTTTTT; CDR3aa: CASKLENTGELFF; j_gene: TRBJ2-2; v_gene: TRBV2; d_gene: NA; abundance: NA
CDR3nt: TGTGCCAGCAGCACCCGACAGGGTGGTTCTGGAAACACCATATATTTT; CDR3aa: CASSTRQGGSGNTIYF; j_gene: TRBJ1-3; v_gene: TRBV13; d_gene: TRBD1; abundance: NA
CDR3nt: TGTGCCAGCAGGCTGATGAACACTGAAGCTTTCTTT; CDR3aa: CASRLMNTEAFF; j_gene: TRBJ1-1; v_gene: TRBV5-5; d_gene: NA; abundance: NA
CDR3nt: TGTGCCAGCAGCCTCCGGGACTTATCCTACAATGAGCAGTTCTTC; CDR3aa: CASSLRDLSYNEQFF; j_gene: TRBJ2-1; v_gene: TRBV9; d_gene: NA; abundance: NA
CDR3nt: TGTGCCATCAGCGATGCAGGGCGCTCCTACGAGCAGTACTTC; CDR3aa: CAISDAGRSYEQYF; j_gene: TRBJ2-7; v_gene: TRBV10-3; d_gene: NA; abundance: NA
CDR3nt: TGTGCCAGCAGCCGTGGACTAGCGGGGGCAGATACGCAGTATTTT; CDR3aa: CASSRGLAGADTQYF; j_gene: TRBJ2-3; v_gene: TRBV7-2; d_gene: TRBD2; abundance: once
CDR3nt: TGTGCCAGCAGTCCGTCTTGGAACTCCTACAATGAGCAGTTCTTC; CDR3aa: CASSPSWNSYNEQFF; j_gene: TRBJ2-1; v_gene: TRBV6-5; d_gene: NA; abundance: NA
CDR3nt: TGTGCCAGTGGGGGGGGAGTGGGCTACACCTTC; CDR3aa: CASGGGVGYTF; j_gene: TRBJ1-2; v_gene: TRBV12-3/TRBV12-4; d_gene: NA; abundance: NA
CDR3nt: TGTGCCAGCAGCCCGCATAGCTATGGCTACACCTTC; CDR3aa: CASSPHSYGYTF; j_gene: TRBJ1-2; v_gene: TRBV14; d_gene: NA; abundance: NA
CDR3nt: TGTGCCAGCAGCTTAGCTTTAGCGGCGAGCTCCTACGAGCAGTACTTC; CDR3aa: CASSLALAASSYEQYF; j_gene: TRBJ2-7; v_gene: TRBV11-3; d_gene: NA; abundance: once
CDR3nt: TGTGCCAGCCGTTGGACGGGCAGTAGCAATCAGCCCCAGCATTTT; CDR3aa: CASRWTGSSNQPQHF; j_gene: TRBJ1-5; v_gene: TRBV6-5; d_gene: NA; abundance: few
CDR3nt: TGTGCCAGCAGCTGGACAGGGGGAAAAATCCATTCACCCCTCCACTTT; CDR3aa: CASSWTGGKIHSPLHF; j_gene: TRBJ1-6; v_gene: TRBV7-8; d_gene: TRBD1; abundance: NA
CDR3nt: TGTGCCAGCGGTGTAGTCCAGGGGGCATACACCATATATTTT; CDR3aa: CASGVVQGAYTIYF; j_gene: TRBJ1-3; v_gene: TRBV28; d_gene: TRBD1; abundance: NA
CDR3nt: TGTGCCAGCAGCTCCTCAAGGGGGGAGGGAGAGACCCAGTACTTC; CDR3aa: CASSSSRGEGETQYF; j_gene: TRBJ2-5; v_gene: TRBV5-4; d_gene: NA; abundance: NA
CDR3nt: TGTGCCAGCAGTGAACTATCCGGGCATACGCAGTATTTT; CDR3aa: CASSELSGHTQYF; j_gene: TRBJ2-3; v_gene: TRBV6-1; d_gene: NA; abundance: NA
CDR3nt: TGTGCCAGCAGTCCCGTACCGGGACGAAGAGGAAACACCATATATTTT; CDR3aa: CASSPVPGRRGNTIYF; j_gene: TRBJ1-3; v_gene: TRBV28; d_gene: NA; abundance: few
CDR3nt: TGTGCCTGGAGTTCCATGAACACTGAAGCTTTCTTT; CDR3aa: CAWSSMNTEAFF; j_gene: TRBJ1-1; v_gene: TRBV30; d_gene: NA; abundance: NA
CDR3nt: TGTGCCAGCAGCTTAGCCGCTAGCGGGGGGGCCGTCGAGCAGTACTTC; CDR3aa: CASSLAASGGAVEQYF; j_gene: TRBJ2-7; v_gene: TRBV7-2; d_gene: TRBD2; abundance: NA
CDR3nt: TGTGCCAGCAGCCCAGATAGACAGGGGGCTACTGAAGCTTTCTTT; CDR3aa: CASSPDRQGATEAFF; j_gene: TRBJ1-1; v_gene: TRBV3-1/TRBV3-2; d_gene: TRBD1; abundance: NA
CDR3nt: TGTGCCAGCATCGGGGGGCCGAACACCGGGGAGCTGTTTTTT; CDR3aa: CASIGGPNTGELFF; j_gene: TRBJ2-2; v_gene: TRBV2; d_gene: NA; abundance: NA
CDR3nt: TGTGCCAGCAGCTCGGGACAGGGGGGCACAGATACGCAGTATTTT; CDR3aa: CASSSGQGGTDTQYF; j_gene: TRBJ2-3; v_gene: TRBV5-5; d_gene: TRBD1; abundance: NA
CDR3nt: TGTGCCAGCAGTTCCCTCCTAGCGGGGGAAGATACGCAGTATTTT; CDR3aa: CASSSLLAGEDTQYF; j_gene: TRBJ2-3; v_gene: TRBV27; d_gene: TRBD2; abundance: NA
CDR3nt: TGTGCCAGCAGCTTTGGGTGGGCTGAAGCTTTCTTT; CDR3aa: CASSFGWAEAFF; j_gene: TRBJ1-1; v_gene: TRBV7-2; d_gene: NA; abundance: NA
CDR3nt: TGTGCCTGGAGTGTACGGGATCTTAACACTGAAGCTTTCTTT; CDR3aa: CAWSVRDLNTEAFF; j_gene: TRBJ1-1; v_gene: TRBV30; d_gene: NA; abundance: NA
CDR3nt: TGTGCCAGCAGTCCCCAGAGGGGGACACCCACTGGAGCTTTCTTT; CDR3aa: CASSPQRGTPTGAFF; j_gene: TRBJ1-1; v_gene: TRBV14; d_gene: NA; abundance: NA
CDR3nt: TGTGCCAGTAGTATAGAGAACAGGGGGCATGAAAAACTGTTTTTT; CDR3aa: CASSIENRGHEKLFF; j_gene: TRBJ1-4; v_gene: TRBV19; d_gene: TRBD1; abundance: NA
CDR3nt: TGTGCCAGCAGCGTAGAGGTTGGGAAACAGGGGGCGCAGTCCTATAATTCACCCCTCCACTTT; CDR3aa: CASSVEVGKQGAQSYNSPLHF; j_gene: TRBJ1-6; v_gene: TRBV9; d_gene: TRBD1; abundance: NA
CDR3nt: TGTGCCAGCAGCGGACCCAGCGGGGGGGCGGATACGCAGTATTTT; CDR3aa: CASSGPSGGADTQYF; j_gene: TRBJ2-3; v_gene: TRBV7-9; d_gene: TRBD2; abundance: NA
CDR3nt: TGTGCCAGCACCCGAGACAGGGGCCCAGGGAACACTGAAGCTTTCTTT; CDR3aa: CASTRDRGPGNTEAFF; j_gene: TRBJ1-1; v_gene: TRBV2; d_gene: TRBD1; abundance: NA
CDR3nt: TGTGCCAGCTCACAAACAACCGGTCATAGCAATCAGCCCCAGCATTTT; CDR3aa: CASSQTTGHSNQPQHF; j_gene: TRBJ1-5; v_gene: TRBV18; d_gene: NA; abundance: NA
CDR3nt: TGTGCCAGCAGCCAAGGTTTTTTCCCAGGGGAAGGCTCCTACGAGCAGTACTTC; CDR3aa: CASSQGFFPGEGSYEQYF; j_gene: TRBJ2-7; v_gene: TRBV14; d_gene: NA; abundance: NA
CDR3nt: TGTGCCAGCAGCTCCCTGGGGGCCAGCGATACGCAGTATTTT; CDR3aa: CASSSLGASDTQYF; j_gene: TRBJ2-3; v_gene: TRBV7-3; d_gene: NA; abundance: NA
CDR3nt: TGTGCCTGGACGTCAATTACCGGGGAGCTGTTTTTT; CDR3aa: CAWTSITGELFF; j_gene: TRBJ2-2; v_gene: TRBV30; d_gene: NA; abundance: NA
CDR3nt: TGTGCCAGCAGTGAGGGGAGCTATAGCAATCAGCCCCAGCATTTT; CDR3aa: CASSEGSYSNQPQHF; j_gene: TRBJ1-5; v_gene: TRBV6-1; d_gene: NA; abundance: NA
CDR3nt: TGTGCCAGCAAACAATCCGGGGAGCTGTTTTTT; CDR3aa: CASKQSGELFF; j_gene: TRBJ2-2; v_gene: TRBV25-1; d_gene: NA; abundance: NA
CDR3nt: TGTGCCAGCAGGGACAGGGTGGGGGAGCAGTACTTC; CDR3aa: CASRDRVGEQYF; j_gene: TRBJ2-7; v_gene: TRBV12-3/TRBV12-4; d_gene: TRBD1; abundance: NA
CDR3nt: TGTGCCAGTAGTATAATCGGGACAGGGGGGGGCACTGAAGCTTTCTTT; CDR3aa: CASSIIGTGGGTEAFF; j_gene: TRBJ1-1; v_gene: TRBV19; d_gene: TRBD1; abundance: NA
CDR3nt: TGTGCCAGTAGTATAGTAAACGCTAACTATGGCTACACCTTC; CDR3aa: CASSIVNANYGYTF; j_gene: TRBJ1-2; v_gene: TRBV19; d_gene: NA; abundance: NA
CDR3nt: TGTGCCAGCAGCTCCGGGACTAGTGACACCGGGGAGCTGTTTTTT; CDR3aa: CASSSGTSDTGELFF; j_gene: TRBJ2-2; v_gene: TRBV7-2; d_gene: TRBD2; abundance: once
CDR3nt: TGTGCCAGCAGGCATAACAGGGGATCAGGGGATGAGCAGTTCTTC; CDR3aa: CASRHNRGSGDEQFF; j_gene: TRBJ2-1; v_gene: TRBV6-5; d_gene: TRBD1; abundance: NA
CDR3nt: TGTGCGTCGGACAGGGGAGGCTACAATGAGCAGTTCTTC; CDR3aa: CASDRGGYNEQFF; j_gene: TRBJ2-1; v_gene: TRBV6-5; d_gene: TRBD1; abundance: NA
CDR3nt: TGTGCCAGCAGTGGAGAGGGACAGGGGTCCCAGCCCCAGCATTTT; CDR3aa: CASSGEGQGSQPQHF; j_gene: TRBJ1-5; v_gene: TRBV2; d_gene: TRBD1; abundance: NA
CDR3nt: TGTGCCTGGAGTGTATCAGCTAATGAAAAACTGTTTTTT; CDR3aa: CAWSVSANEKLFF; j_gene: TRBJ1-4; v_gene: TRBV30; d_gene: NA; abundance: NA
CDR3nt: TGTGCCAGCAGCTTATGGACCCCATATGGCTACACCTTC; CDR3aa: CASSLWTPYGYTF; j_gene: TRBJ1-2; v_gene: TRBV11-2; d_gene: NA; abundance: NA
CDR3nt: TGTGCCTCCGAGGTGAACTATGGCTACACCTTC; CDR3aa: CASEVNYGYTF; j_gene: TRBJ1-2; v_gene: TRBV12-3/TRBV12-4; d_gene: NA; abundance: once
CDR3nt: TGCGCCAGCAGCTTGGGAAGGCGTCAGGGGGCTTTGGGCACTGAAGCTTTCTTT; CDR3aa: CASSLGRRQGALGTEAFF; j_gene: TRBJ1-1; v_gene: TRBV5-1; d_gene: TRBD1; abundance: NA
CDR3nt: TGTGCCAGCACCCCCGATCTACTCTACGAGCAGTACTTC; CDR3aa: CASTPDLLYEQYF; j_gene: TRBJ2-7; v_gene: TRBV7-9; d_gene: NA; abundance: NA
CDR3nt: TGCAGTGCTAGTGGCAGGGGGCGGCGTCAGCCCCAGCATTTT; CDR3aa: CSASGRGRRQPQHF; j_gene: TRBJ1-5; v_gene: TRBV20-1; d_gene: TRBD1; abundance: NA
CDR3nt: TGTGCCAGCAGTCCGGCCTACGAGCAGTACTTC; CDR3aa: CASSPAYEQYF; j_gene: TRBJ2-7; v_gene: TRBV28; d_gene: NA; abundance: NA
CDR3nt: TGTGCCAGCAGACCGGGACACAAAAAAGAGACCCAGTACTTC; CDR3aa: CASRPGHKKETQYF; j_gene: TRBJ2-5; v_gene: TRBV28; d_gene: NA; abundance: few
CDR3nt: TGTGCCAGCAGCTTTTACCGGGACAGAGCGAACACTGAAGCTTTCTTT; CDR3aa: CASSFYRDRANTEAFF; j_gene: TRBJ1-1; v_gene: TRBV11-2; d_gene: TRBD1; abundance: NA
CDR3nt: TGTGCCTTTTTCCGGGACAGGGCAATATTCTATGGCTACACCTTC; CDR3aa: CAFFRDRAIFYGYTF; j_gene: TRBJ1-2; v_gene: TRBV30; d_gene: TRBD1; abundance: NA
CDR3nt: TGTGCCAGAGAATGGGACAGGGGACACAATGAGCAGTTCTTC; CDR3aa: CAREWDRGHNEQFF; j_gene: TRBJ2-1; v_gene: TRBV5-5; d_gene: TRBD1; abundance: NA
CDR3nt: TGTGCCAGCAGGTCCAGGGGGAACAGCGGGGAGCTGTTTTTT; CDR3aa: CASRSRGNSGELFF; j_gene: TRBJ2-2; v_gene: TRBV3-1/TRBV3-2; d_gene: TRBD1; abundance: NA